A single sample is the source of the 5 T cell receptor beta chains below, sequenced in a study of T cell responses to AZD1222 COVID-19 vaccine. TCRdb keeps only in-frame clones here, not all; method: immunoSEQ multiplex PCR. The sample contains 130,000 to 150,000 clones, approximately 90% of which appear only once. Sequences were derived from peripheral blood, sampled 28 days after the second AZD1222 dose. These receptor sequences come from an adult who received the AZD1222 COVID-19 vaccine.

The chain joins TRBV10-3 to TRBJ1-2; D is uncertain. The V gene lost 10 bases and the J gene lost 6 bases, with 15 bases spanning the gap. Germline V gives CDR1 ENHRY, CDR2 SYGVKD. The CDR3 loop spans 12 amino acids. CDR3 DNA sequence: TGTGCCAGCATGGACGCTTCCAATGGCTACACCTTC. Its translation is CASMDASNGYTF.

Note on this clone: The sample holds other DNA sequences that translate to the same CDR3. The V call is TRBV21-1, the J call TRBJ2-5; the table's D call, TRBD2, has no DNA check behind it. TRBV21-1 is given as a pseudogene. The CDR3 loop spans 15 amino acids. CDR3 sequence reads: CASSKAGRSQETQYF. CDR3 coding DNA: TGTGCCAGCAGCAAGGCGGGCAGATCCCAAGAGACCCAGTACTTC.

The chain combines TRBV7-2 with TRBJ2-7; D uncertain. Germline CDR1 SGHTA, CDR2 FQGNSA. V lost 3 bases and J 3 bases, leaving 12 bases between the germline ends. The CDR3 contains 14 residues. The CDR3 reads CASSFGPSVYEQYF. The CDR3, as DNA: TGTGCCAGCAGCTTTGGTCCTTCGGTCTACGAGCAGTACTTC. Based on the CDR3 plus reference TRBV7-2 and TRBJ2-7, the full variable domain is GAGVSQSPSNKVTEKGKDVELRCDPISGHTALYWYRQSLGQGLEFLIYFQGNSAPDKSGLPSDRFSAERTGGSVSTLTIQRTQQEDSAVYLCASSFGPSVYEQYFGPGTRLTVT.

J is TRBJ1-1 and V is TRBV2, with no clear D. Germline values: CDR1 SNHLY, CDR2 FYNNEI. The V end lost 8 bases, the J end lost 4 bases, and 14 bases lay between the germline ends. The CDR3 extends over 13 amino acids. CDR3 loop: CASGEQRGTEAFF. The CDR3 region has the DNA TGTGCCAGCGGGGAGCAAAGAGGCACTGAAGCTTTCTTT.

The chain couples TRBV2 to TRBJ2-7, with 16 bases matching TRBD2. With 6 bases clipped from V and 2 bases from J, the junction kept 16 bases outside the gene matches. This CDR3 has 20 residues. The germline gives CDR1 SNHLY, CDR2 FYNNEI. The CDR3 DNA sequence: TGTGCCAGCAGGGAACCCCCGGGACTAGCGGGAGGGCTGGTCCCCTACGAGCAGTACTTC. Protein product: CASREPPGLAGGLVPYEQYF.